The 30 T cell receptor beta chains below were found in one sample sequenced in a study of OX40 agonist ivuxolimab in advanced cancers. Library preparation used the immunoSEQ multiplex PCR assay. The source is immuneACCESS, and TCRdb retained only in-frame sequences with V and J called. Part of the clones is not carried over; for the studies checked, unresolved V genes explain less than half of this, and the remainder is unexplained. Across this sample there are about 44,000 clones, with 80% to 95% seen only once. Jointly, the top ten make up roughly 15% of the sample. The sample here was CD4+ or CD8+ T cells sorted from blood, taken in a trial of the OX40 agonist ivuxolimab. The receptors were gathered from an adult with an advanced solid tumor such as melanoma, head and neck, liver or kidney cancer.

The chain links TRBV11-3 to TRBJ2-3; unclear D gene. The germline gives CDR1 SGHNT, CDR2 YENEEA. The CDR3 totals 18 residues. V shed 5 bases and J shed 0 bases, with 21 bases lying between them. CDR3 amino acids: CASSRERPAGSSTDTQYF. The CDR3 DNA is TGTGCCAGCAGCAGAGAACGACCGGCAGGAAGTAGCACAGATACGCAGTATTTT.

The V call is TRBV11-2, the J call TRBJ2-7, with 8 bases matching TRBD1. Unmatched junction bases numbered 2, after V lost 4 bases and J lost 0 bases. The CDR3 totals 14 residues. CDR1 and CDR2 (germline): SGHAT, FQNNGV. The CDR3 DNA is TGTGCCAGCAGCTACGGACAGGGCTCCTACGAGCAGTACTTC. Protein: CASSYGQGSYEQYF.

This clone was picked up a small number of times. The CDR3 reads CASTSGNEQFF. The CDR3 DNA reads as TGTGCCAGCACCTCTGGGAATGAGCAGTTCTTC. The chain is built from TRBV6-6 and TRBJ2-1; D remains unclear. The V gene's germline CDR1 is MNHNY and CDR2 SVGAGI (reference sequence). Between the trimmed V and J ends, which lost 7 bases and 7 bases, there was a span of 8 bases. This CDR3 is 11 amino acids long.

The sample holds one count of this clone. The chain joins TRBV11-2 to TRBJ2-1; TRBD1 is a possible D gene (7 bases). The V gene lost 5 bases and the J gene lost 8 bases, with 19 bases spanning the gap. Germline lookup yields CDR1 SGHAT and CDR2 FQNNGV. The CDR3 covers 15 residues. This chain's CDR3 is CASSGRQGLLDEQFF. Here the CDR3 DNA reads TGTGCCAGCAGCGGCCGACAGGGACTGTTAGATGAGCAGTTCTTC.

CDR3 loop: CASSLGLAGFTGELFF. The CDR3 nucleotides read TGCGCCAGCAGCTTGGGGCTAGCGGGGTTTACCGGGGAGCTGTTTTTT. V usage is TRBV5-1 and J usage is TRBJ2-2; 9 bases line up with TRBD2. CDR1 is SGHRS, CDR2 YFSETQ, per germline. V lost 0 bases and J lost 5; bases outside the gene matches: 5. The CDR3 length is 16 residues.

The chain employs TRBV5-4 and TRBJ2-7; 8 bases agree with TRBD2. Germline loops: CDR1 SGHNT, CDR2 YYREEE (reference sequence). The CDR3 totals 14 residues. V lost 0 bases to trimming and J lost 4 bases; unmatched junction nucleotides: 3. The CDR3 sequence is CASSLERERYEQYF. The CDR3 DNA reads as TGTGCCAGCAGCTTGGAGCGGGAGCGTTACGAGCAGTACTTC.

V gene TRBV19 combines with J gene TRBJ1-1; unclear D gene. The CDR3 has 11 amino acids. In germline, CDR1 is LNHDA, CDR2 SQIVND (reference sequence). Trimming removed 7 bases at V and 3 bases at J, with 6 bases between. The CDR3 spells CASTIHTEAFF. DNA of the CDR3: TGTGCCAGTACGATACACACTGAAGCTTTCTTT. Combining the CDR3 with reference TRBV19 and TRBJ1-1 gives the whole variable domain DGGITQSPKYLFRKEGQNVTLSCEQNLNHDAMYWYRQDPGQGLRLIYYSQIVNDFQKGDIAEGYSVSREKKESFPLTVTSAQKNPTAFYLCASTIHTEAFFGQGTRLTVV.

The V gene is TRBV30, the J gene TRBJ2-7; D ambiguous. The CDR3 has 12 residues. V was trimmed by 3 bases and J by 5 bases, leaving 11 bases between them. Per germline, CDR1 GTSNPN and CDR2 SVGIG (reference sequence). The DNA for the CDR3 is TGTGCCTGGAGGAGGATTGGCCACGAGCAGTACTTC. Translation: CAWRRIGHEQYF.

The V and J genes are TRBV7-8 and TRBJ2-5; no reliable D call. Gene TRBJ2-7 matches the end of the DNA better, so the J call may be wrong. The CDR3 runs to 14 residues. Germline-derived CDR1 and CDR2 are SGHVS and FQNEAQ. In DNA, the CDR3 is TGTGCCAGCAGCTTGAGTGGAAGCTCCTACGAGCAGTACTTC. Protein product: CASSLSGSSYEQYF.

J is TRBJ2-2 and V is TRBV23-1; D may be TRBD1 or TRBD2 (5 bases each). TRBV23-1 is known as an ORF, though its function is uncertain. The CDR3 contains 21 residues. Between the trimmed V and J ends, which lost 1 base and 1 base, there was a span of 25 bases. The CDR3 sequence: CASSQLGWDQGRLMNTGELFF. CDR3 nucleotides: TGCGCCAGCAGTCAATTGGGGTGGGATCAGGGACGCCTAATGAACACCGGGGAGCTGTTTTTT.

The chain is built from TRBV6-1 and TRBJ2-7; D remains ambiguous. V lost 2 bases to trimming and J lost 6 bases, with 14 bases between them. The germline V gene encodes CDR1 MNHNS and CDR2 SASEGT. The CDR3 spans 14 residues. CDR3 sequence (DNA): TGTGCCAGCAGTGAAAGGGCCGACATAACCGAGCAGTACTTC. Amino acids: CASSERADITEQYF.

The J gene is TRBJ2-1, the V gene TRBV28; D call uncertain. The germline gives CDR1 MDHEN, CDR2 SYDVKM. V lost 6 bases, J lost 8 bases, and 11 bases lay in between. This CDR3 region has 12 residues. CDR3 sequence: CASRGLPYEQFF. The CDR3 DNA follows: TGTGCCAGCAGAGGGCTACCCTATGAGCAGTTCTTC.

The DNA for the CDR3 is TGTGCCAGCAGCTTTTGGGCCGGCGGAGAGACCCAGTACTTC. Protein product: CASSFWAGGETQYF. The chain employs TRBV5-5 and TRBJ2-5; unclear D gene. The CDR3 is made up of 14 amino acids. With 2 bases removed from V and 4 bases from J, the gap between germline ends came to 12 bases. Germline V gene data show CDR1 as SGHKS and CDR2 as YYEKEE (reference sequence).

The gene calls are TRBV19 and TRBJ1-2; 12 positions agree with TRBD1. Trimming at V came to 6 bases and at J to 8 bases, leaving 7 bases not matched to a gene. Germline lookup yields CDR1 LNHDA and CDR2 SQIVND (reference sequence). This CDR3 region has 14 residues. The CDR3 DNA reads TGTGCCAGTAGCACCTGGGACAGGGGGCCGGGCTACACCTTC. Amino acids: CASSTWDRGPGYTF.

V usage is TRBV7-3 and J usage is TRBJ2-1, with D tentatively TRBD2 (6 bases). The CDR3 has 14 amino acids. Looked up from germline, CDR1 is SGHTA and CDR2 is FQGTGA. Trimming removed 5 bases at V and 3 bases at J, with 11 bases between. This CDR3 is CASSPLGGYNEQFF. The CDR3 DNA reads TGTGCCAGCAGCCCATTGGGGGGCTACAATGAGCAGTTCTTC.

The chain recombines TRBV14 with TRBJ2-2; D uncertain. The V and J ends lost 2 bases and 0 bases respectively, with 10 bases between them. The CDR3 runs to 16 residues. Germline values: CDR1 SGHDN, CDR2 FVKESK. Written as DNA, the CDR3 is TGTGCCAGCAGCCAATTCCTTTTACCGAACACCGGGGAGCTGTTTTTT. This codes for CASSQFLLPNTGELFF.

The chain combines TRBV27 with TRBJ1-1; no reliable D call. V lost 3 bases, J lost 1 base, and 6 bases lay in between. Germline loops: CDR1 MNHEY, CDR2 SMNVEV (reference sequence). This CDR3 has 13 residues. The CDR3 spells CASSFLANTEAFF. The CDR3 DNA reads as TGTGCCAGCAGTTTTTTGGCGAACACTGAAGCTTTCTTT.

The chain recombines TRBV2 with TRBJ2-7, with D possibly TRBD2 on 6 matching bases. CDR1 SNHLY and CDR2 FYNNEI come from the germline V gene. V was trimmed by 3 bases and J by 2 bases, leaving 8 bases between them. The CDR3 runs 13 residues. The chain's CDR3 is CASSEGGPYEQYF. The CDR3 DNA is TGTGCCAGCAGTGAGGGAGGACCCTACGAGCAGTACTTC.

This rearrangement joins TRBV7-9 to TRBJ2-7; D is perhaps TRBD1 (6 bases). The CDR3 consists of 13 residues. Germline V gene lookup returns CDR1 SEHNR and CDR2 FQNEAQ (reference sequence). V shed 5 bases and J shed 5 bases, with 13 bases lying between them. The CDR3 here is CASSTDQGNEQYF. CDR3 in DNA: TGTGCCAGCAGCACCGATCAGGGGAACGAGCAGTACTTC.

CDR3 sequence reads: CASSSSPTGQNIQYF. CDR3 DNA: TGTGCCAGCAGCTCTTCTCCAACGGGACAAAACATTCAGTACTTC. The chain has TRBV7-2 and TRBJ2-4; either TRBD1 or TRBD2 may fit D (5 bases each). The CDR3 length is 15 residues. Germline-derived CDR1 and CDR2 are SGHTA and FQGNSA. V gave up 4 bases and J gave up 5 bases, with 15 bases separating them.

This chain joins TRBV4-3 and TRBJ2-7, with D unresolved. Germline V gene lookup returns CDR1 LGHNA and CDR2 YSLEER. The ends were cut back, 1 base at V and 3 bases at J, with 10 bases in the middle. This CDR3 region has 14 residues. CDR3 region: CASSQGADGYEQYF. The CDR3 nucleotides are TGCGCCAGCAGCCAAGGGGCAGACGGCTACGAGCAGTACTTC.

The chain links TRBV28 to TRBJ1-2; 10 positions match TRBD1. With V trimmed by 3 bases and J by 8 bases, 6 bases remained unmatched. CDR3 length: 14 residues. Germline values: CDR1 MDHEN, CDR2 SYDVKM. The CDR3, as DNA: TGTGCCAGCAGTTTCCTGACAGGGGGCTTGGGCTACACCTTC. Translating gives CASSFLTGGLGYTF.

This rearrangement joins TRBV19 to TRBJ2-7; D is tentatively TRBD1 or TRBD2 (6 bases each). The CDR3 length is 12 residues. Germline CDR1 is LNHDA and CDR2 is SQIVND (reference sequence). The V end was cut by 5 bases, the J end by 9 bases, with 14 bases between. CDR3 in amino acids: CASSPSGDLQYF. In DNA form, the CDR3 reads TGTGCCAGTAGTCCCTCAGGGGACTTGCAGTACTTC.

The chain combines TRBV7-9 with TRBJ2-7; TRBD2 aligns across 11 bases. J lost 5 bases, V lost 7 bases, and 7 bases had no gene match. The CDR3 is made up of 14 amino acids. CDR1 SEHNR and CDR2 FQNEAQ come from the germline V gene (reference sequence). CDR3 loop: CASTLLAGANEQYF. The CDR3 DNA sequence: TGTGCCAGCACATTACTAGCGGGAGCCAACGAGCAGTACTTC.

The genes are TRBV29-1 and TRBJ2-1; no firm D call. CDR3 length: 13 amino acids. From germline, CDR1 is SQVTM and CDR2 ANQGSEA. Between the trimmed V and J ends, which lost 3 bases and 4 bases, there was a span of 10 bases. The CDR3 spells CSVEFASYNEQFF. The CDR3 bases are TGCAGCGTTGAGTTTGCATCATACAATGAGCAGTTCTTC.

This rearrangement joins TRBV2 to TRBJ2-1; TRBD2 is a possible D gene (6 bases). Germline V lookup: CDR1 SNHLY, CDR2 FYNNEI. Trimming stripped 7 bases from V and 2 bases from J, with 15 bases between. The CDR3 spans 15 residues. The CDR3 nucleotides read TGTGCCAGCAAGTATGGCGGGACCCCCTACAATGAGCAGTTCTTC. Amino acid sequence: CASKYGGTPYNEQFF.

The chain couples TRBV30 to TRBJ2-3; D gene uncertain. Germline V lookup: CDR1 GTSNPN, CDR2 SVGIG (reference sequence). CDR3 length equals 12 residues. The germline V and J ends were trimmed by 0 bases and 5 bases, with 6 bases remaining between them. The CDR3 nucleotides read TGTGCCTGGAGTGTGGTGGGAGATACGCAGTATTTT. As protein: CAWSVVGDTQYF.

This clone has a single count. This chain joins TRBV5-4 and TRBJ2-5; 8 bases align to TRBD1. This CDR3 comprises 15 residues. V lost 2 bases to trimming and J lost 5 bases; unmatched junction nucleotides: 8. Per germline, CDR1 SGHNT and CDR2 YYREEE (reference sequence). CDR3 sequence reads: CASSFPGGKEETQYF. The DNA of the CDR3 is TGTGCCAGCAGCTTCCCAGGGGGCAAGGAGGAGACCCAGTACTTC. The whole variable domain, remainder taken from reference TRBV5-4 and TRBJ2-5, is ETGVTQSPTHLIKTRGQQVTLRCSSQSGHNTVSWYQQALGQGPQFIFQYYREEENGRGNFPPRFSGLQFPNYSSELNVNALELDDSALYLCASSFPGGKEETQYFGPGTRLLVL.

This chain uses TRBV4-1 with TRBJ1-1; no clear D. There are 13 residues in the CDR3. The ends were cut back, 0 bases at V and 4 bases at J, with 6 bases in the middle. Germline loops: CDR1 MGHRA, CDR2 YSYEKL. CDR3 coding DNA: TGCGCCAGCAGCCAAGATTTTCGCACTGAAGCTTTCTTT. It is translated as CASSQDFRTEAFF.

This sequence joins TRBV14 and TRBJ2-1; 10 bases align to TRBD1. Germline V CDR1 and CDR2: SGHDN, FVKESK. The CDR3 is 17 amino acids. Trimming cost V 3 bases and J 9 bases; bases outside gene matches: 14. CDR3 nucleotide sequence: TGTGCCAGCAGCCAGATCCCCGGGACAGGGGTCTCGGGTGAGCAGTTCTTC. Its translation is CASSQIPGTGVSGEQFF.